One sample yielded the 12 T cell receptor beta chains listed below, sequenced in a study of blood T cell repertoires in COVID-19. Assay: immunoSEQ multiplex PCR; the TCRdb copy retains only in-frame clones and omits some. Among over 350,000 clones listed, around 89% were seen once. Material for sequencing was peripheral blood. These TCRs come from a woman between 25 and 40 years old with acute or convalescent COVID-19.

The J gene is TRBJ2-6, the V gene TRBV29-1, with D tentatively TRBD1 (6 bases). This CDR3 is built from 14 residues. V lost 5 bases and J 0 bases, leaving 8 bases between the germline ends. CDR1 and CDR2 from the germline V gene are SQVTM and ANQGSEA. This CDR3 reads CSVRGHSGANVLTF. CDR3 nucleotide sequence: TGCAGCGTTAGGGGACACTCTGGGGCCAACGTCCTGACTTTC.

The chain has TRBV19 and TRBJ1-2; D perhaps matches TRBD1 (6 bases). The V gene's germline CDR1 is LNHDA and CDR2 SQIVND (reference sequence). There are 16 residues in the CDR3. The V end was cut by 0 bases, the J end by 1 base, with 12 bases between. CDR3 nucleotide sequence: TGTGCCAGTAGTATAGATTCGACAGGCTTTAACTATGGCTACACCTTC. Its protein product is CASSIDSTGFNYGYTF.

The genes are TRBV13 and TRBJ2-7; 7 bases map to TRBD1. The germline gives CDR1 PRHDT, CDR2 FYEKMQ (reference sequence). The CDR3 loop spans 17 amino acids. The V segment lost 5 bases and the J segment 2 bases; nucleotides outside the gene matches: 15. CDR3 loop: CASSPRTGRGRTYEQYF. The DNA of the CDR3 is TGTGCCAGCAGCCCGCGGACAGGTCGCGGCCGGACCTACGAGCAGTACTTC.

The chain joins TRBV6-5 to TRBJ1-1; D not certain. Looked up from germline, CDR1 is MNHEY and CDR2 is SVGAGI. Deletions cut 0 bases from V and 7 bases from J, with 12 bases between. The CDR3 covers 14 residues. This CDR3 reads CASSYSGGPREAFF. The CDR3 nucleotides are TGTGCCAGCAGTTACTCGGGCGGGCCACGTGAAGCTTTCTTT.

Only one count was recorded for this clone. The chain recombines TRBV10-3 with TRBJ2-3; 10 bases match TRBD1. Trimming removed 10 bases from V and 1 base from J; junction bases left unmatched: 5. CDR1 and CDR2 from the germline V gene are ENHRY and SYGVKD. The length of the CDR3 is 14 residues. CDR3 bases: TGTGCCACGACCGGGACAGGGGGCACAGATACGCAGTATTTT. Its protein is CATTGTGGTDTQYF.

This clone was observed once. The chain is built from TRBV2 and TRBJ1-1, with 7 bases that match TRBD1. CDR1 is SNHLY and CDR2 is FYNNEI in the germline V gene. J lost 4 bases, V lost 8 bases, and 10 bases had no gene match. The CDR3 runs 14 residues. The CDR3 DNA reads as TGTGCCAGCGTCCAGACAGGGTCGAGCACTGAAGCTTTCTTT. It codes for CASVQTGSSTEAFF.

V is TRBV6-5 and J is TRBJ1-5; tentatively, D is TRBD1 (6 bases). Germline CDR1 MNHEY, CDR2 SVGAGI. This CDR3 spans 13 amino acids. Deletions cut 6 bases from V and 3 bases from J, with 9 bases between. The CDR3 nucleotides read TGTGCCAGCAGGGGGGCGTACAATCAGCCCCAGCATTTT. Translation gives CASRGAYNQPQHF.

V usage is TRBV5-1 and J usage is TRBJ1-1; D unresolved. The CDR3 has 15 amino acids. Germline V lookup: CDR1 SGHRS, CDR2 YFSETQ. V was clipped by 1 base and J by 1 base, with 11 bases between them. The CDR3 loop reads CASSLFIGGNTEAFF. The DNA for the CDR3 is TGCGCCAGCAGCTTGTTCATTGGAGGGAACACTGAAGCTTTCTTT.

This chain joins TRBV28 and TRBJ1-2; the D gene is possibly TRBD1 (5 bases). Trimming removed 2 bases from V and 4 bases from J, with 11 bases in between. CDR1 is MDHEN and CDR2 is SYDVKM in the germline V gene. The CDR3 sequence is 14 residues long. The CDR3 nucleotides are TGTGCCAGCAGTTTAAGTGACAGCTCCTATGGCTACACCTTC. It codes for CASSLSDSSYGYTF.

This clone was seen only once. The genes are TRBV27 and TRBJ1-4; TRBD1 agrees at 7 bases. V gave up 2 bases and J gave up 8 bases; unmatched junction bases: 8. Germline V gene sequence: CDR1 MNHEY, CDR2 SMNVEV (reference sequence). The CDR3 is 15 residues long. The CDR3 DNA follows: TGTGCCAGCAGTTTACGAGGGGGCGCGGGCGAAAAACTGTTTTTT. Translation: CASSLRGGAGEKLFF.

The gene calls are TRBV28 and TRBJ1-1, with D unclear. The CDR3 sequence is 17 residues long. Deletions cut 3 bases from V and 5 bases from J, with 22 bases between. Looked up from germline, CDR1 is MDHEN and CDR2 is SYDVKM. CDR3: CASSFIPGLYFGTEAFF. CDR3 nucleotides: TGTGCCAGCAGTTTCATACCCGGACTCTACTTTGGGACTGAAGCTTTCTTT.

This chain joins TRBV9 and TRBJ2-1; TRBD2 matches 10 bases. The CDR3 is made up of 16 amino acids. The germline gives CDR1 SGDLS, CDR2 YYNGEE. J lost 7 bases, V lost 1 base, and 8 bases had no gene match. CDR3 protein: CASSVWSGGARNEQFF. As DNA, the CDR3 is TGTGCCAGCAGCGTATGGAGCGGGGGGGCCAGGAATGAGCAGTTCTTC. Full variable domain (missing parts from reference TRBV9 and TRBJ2-1): DSGVTQTPKHLITATGQRVTLRCSPRSGDLSVYWYQQSLDQGLQFLIQYYNGEERAKGNILERFSAQQFPDLHSELNLSSLELGDSALYFCASSVWSGGARNEQFFGPGTRLTVL.